These 25 T cell receptor beta chains originate from one sample sequenced in a study of shared clonotypes between healthy human individuals. Assay used: immunoSEQ multiplex PCR; TCRdb lists only in-frame clones, some missing. The sample holds about 1 million clones, roughly 70% seen once. The material sequenced was memory CD4+ T cells sorted from blood. The sample's subset: CD45RA-negative fraction. These receptors were collected from a man aged 18 to 29 in good health.

The chain employs TRBV6-1 and TRBJ2-1; 10 nucleotides agree with TRBD2. Germline CDR1 and CDR2: MNHNS and SASEGT. The CDR3 length is 15 residues. V gave up 7 bases and J gave up 2 bases; unmatched junction bases: 5. The CDR3 spells CASIISGGAYNEQFF. CDR3 nucleotides: TGTGCCAGCATTATCAGCGGGGGGGCCTACAATGAGCAGTTCTTC.

The rearrangement joins TRBV11-2 to TRBJ2-3; 9 bases match TRBD2. There are 16 residues in the CDR3. V was clipped by 5 bases and J by 6 bases; unmatched bases: 12. CDR1 is SGHAT, CDR2 FQNNGV, per germline. The CDR3 sequence: CASSRSISGGGDTQYF. The CDR3 nucleotides are TGTGCCAGCAGCCGCTCGATTAGCGGGGGTGGGGATACGCAGTATTTT.

The chain joins TRBV11-2 to TRBJ2-7, with 9 bases fitting TRBD1. There are 18 residues in the CDR3. Unmatched junction bases numbered 18, after V lost 6 bases and J lost 3 bases. CDR1 is SGHAT and CDR2 is FQNNGV in the germline V gene. The CDR3 is CASSSLAPGQGSLYEQYF. CDR3 nucleotide sequence: TGTGCCAGCAGTTCCCTAGCCCCCGGACAGGGGAGTCTCTACGAGCAGTACTTC. Variable domain in full (rest from reference TRBV11-2 and TRBJ2-7): EAGVAQSPRYKIIEKRQSVAFWCNPISGHATLYWYQQILGQGPKLLIQFQNNGVVDDSQLPKDRFSAERLKGVDSTLKIQPAKLEDSAVYLCASSSLAPGQGSLYEQYFGPGTRLTVT.

V is TRBV19 and J is TRBJ2-2, with 10 nucleotides matching TRBD2. Germline CDR1 and CDR2: LNHDA and SQIVND (reference sequence). The ends lost 4 bases at V and 1 base at J; junction bases unmatched: 3. The CDR3 has 16 residues. The chain's CDR3 is CASSTPSGGNTGELFF. CDR3 in DNA: TGTGCCAGTAGTACCCCTAGCGGGGGGAACACCGGGGAGCTGTTTTTT. Full variable domain (rest looked up from reference TRBV19 and TRBJ2-2): DGGITQSPKYLFRKEGQNVTLSCEQNLNHDAMYWYRQDPGQGLRLIYYSQIVNDFQKGDIAEGYSVSREKKESFPLTVTSAQKNPTAFYLCASSTPSGGNTGELFFGEGSRLTVL.

The chain is built from TRBV5-1 and TRBJ2-3; a weak D match, TRBD2 (6 bases). Per the germline V gene, CDR1 is SGHRS and CDR2 is YFSETQ. The ends were cut back, 4 bases at V and 4 bases at J, with 10 bases in the middle. The CDR3 consists of 13 residues. The CDR3, as DNA: TGCGCCAGCAGCGTGGGACTTTCAGATACGCAGTATTTT. It codes for CASSVGLSDTQYF.

This clone was seen more than once but under ten times. This chain links TRBV2 with TRBJ2-1; a possible D gene is TRBD2 (7 bases). The V end lost 4 bases, the J end lost 8 bases, and 15 bases lay between the germline ends. Looked up from germline, CDR1 is SNHLY and CDR2 is FYNNEI. This CDR3 comprises 14 residues. The CDR3 is CASSAGGGQDEQFF. The DNA for the CDR3 is TGTGCCAGCAGTGCTGGGGGGGGGCAGGATGAGCAGTTCTTC.

The gene calls are TRBV11-2 and TRBJ2-5; 10 positions agree with TRBD1. The CDR3 runs 14 residues. In germline, CDR1 is SGHAT, CDR2 FQNNGV. With V trimmed by 6 bases and J by 5 bases, 6 bases remained unmatched. In nucleotides, the CDR3 is TGTGCCAGCAGACTTCCGGGACAGGGGGAGACCCAGTACTTC. Its translation: CASRLPGQGETQYF.

The chain links TRBV4-1 to TRBJ1-6; no clear D. V was pared by 1 base and J by 15 bases, with 19 bases between. The germline CDR1 and CDR2 sequences are MGHRA and YSYEKL. The CDR3 contains 15 residues. CDR3 protein: CASSQAFGPPPLLHF. DNA of the CDR3: TGCGCCAGCAGCCAAGCCTTTGGGCCACCGCCCCTCCTCCACTTT.

CDR3 amino acids: CASSSLGSGYTF. The CDR3 nucleotides are TGTGCCAGCAGTTCCCTCGGCAGCGGCTACACCTTC. The rearrangement uses TRBV11-2 and TRBJ1-2; D not certain. Trimming stripped 6 bases from V and 8 bases from J, with 13 bases between. CDR1 is SGHAT and CDR2 is FQNNGV in the germline V gene. The CDR3 is 12 amino acids.

The gene calls are TRBV7-2 and TRBJ1-6; D not certain. Trimming left V 5 bases short and J 0 bases short, with 8 bases between. The CDR3 is 15 amino acids. Germline CDR1 reads SGHTA; CDR2 reads FQGNSA. CDR3 loop: CASSPGSSYNSPLHF. In nucleotides, the CDR3 is TGTGCCAGCAGCCCCGGTAGCTCCTATAATTCACCCCTCCACTTT.

This clone has only a few counts. J is TRBJ1-5 and V is TRBV6-5; weak D call: TRBD1 (6 bases). Germline V gene sequence: CDR1 MNHEY, CDR2 SVGAGI. V dropped 4 bases and J dropped 5 bases, with 15 bases sitting between them. The CDR3 has 15 amino acids. The CDR3 sequence is CASSSDSRGYQPQHF. The DNA of the CDR3 is TGTGCCAGCAGTTCTGACTCCAGGGGTTATCAGCCCCAGCATTTT.

J is TRBJ1-5 and V is TRBV7-2; D gene unclear. The germline V gene has CDR1 SGHTA and CDR2 FQGNSA. The CDR3 consists of 15 residues. V shed 1 base and J shed 0 bases, with 7 bases lying between them. Written as DNA, the CDR3 is TGTGCCAGCAGCTTAGTGAAACATAGCAATCAGCCCCAGCATTTT. It encodes CASSLVKHSNQPQHF.

Turning to this clone: The same CDR3 also results from other DNA sequences found in this sample. The chain recombines TRBV28 with TRBJ1-1; D gene unclear. Trimming left V 2 bases short and J 1 base short, with 5 bases between. This CDR3 has 13 residues. Germline V gene lookup returns CDR1 MDHEN and CDR2 SYDVKM. Here the CDR3 DNA reads TGTGCCAGCAGTTTAGGAAGGAACACTGAAGCTTTCTTT. Translating gives CASSLGRNTEAFF.

The V and J genes are TRBV10-2 and TRBJ2-7; TRBD2 is a possible D gene (5 bases). CDR3 length equals 14 residues. Germline V CDR1 and CDR2: WSHSY, SAAADI. Deletions cut 3 bases from V and 9 bases from J, with 18 bases between. CDR3 DNA: TGCGCCAGCAGTGATGGCACGTCGAGTCGGGGGCAGTACTTC. This sequence encodes CASSDGTSSRGQYF.

This clone was observed a handful of times. Other nucleotide sequences in the sample specify the same CDR3. The chain recombines TRBV4-3 with TRBJ2-5; D is perhaps TRBD1 or TRBD2 (5 bases each). From germline, CDR1 is LGHNA and CDR2 YSLEER. The CDR3 extends over 13 amino acids. V was cut by 1 base and J by 5 bases, with 8 bases left in between. The DNA for the CDR3 is TGCGCCAGCAGCCAAGGCTGGGGGGAGACCCAGTACTTC. Translated, it gives CASSQGWGETQYF.

The gene calls are TRBV18 and TRBJ1-1; D is unresolved. Between the trimmed V and J ends, which lost 3 bases and 3 bases, there was a span of 20 bases. The V gene's germline CDR1 is KGHSH and CDR2 LQKENI. CDR3 size: 17 residues. CDR3 protein: CASSPFGIITGDTEAFF. CDR3 coding DNA: TGTGCCAGCTCACCCTTCGGGATTATCACCGGGGACACTGAAGCTTTCTTT.

This clone was picked up a small number of times. The chain carries TRBV4-3 and TRBJ2-1; 12 bases are a match to TRBD2. Germline V lookup: CDR1 LGHNA, CDR2 YSLEER. This CDR3 region has 16 residues. J was trimmed by 2 bases and V by 2 bases; bases with no gene match: 1. As DNA, the CDR3 is TGCGCCAGCAGCCAACTAGCGGGAGGGACCTACAATGAGCAGTTCTTC. Translation: CASSQLAGGTYNEQFF.

V and J are TRBV7-2 and TRBJ1-4; 8 bases line up with TRBD1. The V and J ends lost 6 bases and 7 bases, in that order; junction bases with no gene match: 4. Germline assignment: CDR1 SGHTA and CDR2 FQGNSA. There are 13 residues in the CDR3. CDR3 nucleotides: TGTGCCAGCAGGTCTACAGGGGGTGAAAAACTGTTTTTT. It specifies CASRSTGGEKLFF.

The chain is built from TRBV7-3 and TRBJ2-1, with 7 bases identical to TRBD2. CDR3 length: 15 amino acids. V was clipped by 5 bases and J by 2 bases; unmatched bases: 6. Germline assignment: CDR1 SGHTA and CDR2 FQGTGA. The DNA of the CDR3 is TGTGCCAGCAGCGAAGCGGGGCTCGCCTACAATGAGCAGTTCTTC. It codes for CASSEAGLAYNEQFF.

This clone was seen more than once but under ten times. The rearrangement uses TRBV2 and TRBJ2-3, with 12 positions matching TRBD2. Trimming at V came to 3 bases and at J to 6 bases, leaving 1 base not matched to a gene. The CDR3 spans 14 residues. The germline gives CDR1 SNHLY, CDR2 FYNNEI. The CDR3 nucleotides are TGTGCCAGCAGTGACGGACTAGCGGGGGATACGCAGTATTTT. The encoded protein is CASSDGLAGDTQYF.

The chain has TRBV7-8 and TRBJ2-3, with 11 positions matching TRBD2. The CDR3 extends over 13 amino acids. The trim removed 5 bases at V and 14 bases at J, leaving 9 bases unmatched. CDR1 SGHVS and CDR2 FQNEAQ come from the germline V gene. The CDR3 DNA reads TGTGCCAGCAGCCCAAATGGGGGACTAGCGGCGTATTTT. Its protein product is CASSPNGGLAAYF.

This chain joins TRBV5-1 and TRBJ2-3; no firm D call. The V and J ends lost 1 base and 2 bases respectively, with 8 bases between them. The CDR3 runs to 14 residues. The V gene's germline CDR1 is SGHRS and CDR2 YFSETQ. CDR3 nucleotides: TGCGCCAGCAGCTTGAATTCTAACACAGATACGCAGTATTTT. Its protein product is CASSLNSNTDTQYF.

This chain uses TRBV5-5 with TRBJ1-2; no clear D gene. From germline, CDR1 is SGHKS and CDR2 YYEKEE (reference sequence). The CDR3 covers 16 residues. V was cut by 4 bases and J by 6 bases, with 22 bases left in between. CDR3 region: CASSPSSERHENGYTF. The CDR3 nucleotides read TGTGCCAGCAGCCCATCATCGGAAAGGCACGAGAATGGCTACACCTTC.

The table lists this clone with a few counts. The genes are TRBV6-1 and TRBJ1-6, with D unclear. V lost 3 bases and J 5 bases, leaving 14 bases between the germline ends. CDR1 and CDR2 from the germline V gene are MNHNS and SASEGT. The CDR3 consists of 16 residues. The CDR3 sequence: CASSDRAPAHNSPLHF. The CDR3 bases are TGTGCCAGCAGTGACCGGGCCCCGGCCCATAATTCACCCCTCCACTTT.

The chain uses TRBV9 and TRBJ1-3; the D is unclear. V shed 4 bases and J shed 0 bases, with 11 bases lying between them. The germline V gene encodes CDR1 SGDLS and CDR2 YYNGEE. The CDR3 consists of 15 residues. DNA for the CDR3: TGTGCCAGCAGCTCTGGATCCTCCTCTGGAAACACCATATATTTT. Translation: CASSSGSSSGNTIYF.